This T cell receptor beta chain emerged from a study of T cell responses to AZD1222 COVID-19 vaccine. A remark on this clone: The antigen remains undetermined.

The CDR3 sequence is 12 residues long. Trimming left V 2 bases short and J 6 bases short, with 5 bases between. CDR1 is LGHDT, CDR2 YNNKEL, per germline (reference sequence). Overall study findings and caveats: Donors were mostly white British, more females; clonal diversity possibly underestimated. Targets within unmutated variant regions were reportedly found for nearly half of spike-specific TCRs. In all cases, repertoires were sampled only after the peak T cell response. The breadth and depth of Spike-specific TCRs increased once two AZD1222 doses had been given.

Libraries were prepared by immunoSEQ multiplex PCR; TCRdb keeps only in-frame clonotypes and omits some of them. This sample has 85,000 to 110,000 clones, with 91% found just once. This chain uses TRBV3-1 (or the pseudogene TRBV3-2) with TRBJ1-5; D is unclear. The sample consisted of peripheral blood, taken on day 0 of AZD1222 vaccination. This clonotype originated in an adult in good health. The CDR3 nucleotides are TGTGCCAGCAGCCAACCCGGTCAGCCCCAGCATTTT. Translated, it gives CASSQPGQPQHF.